The 23 T cell receptor beta chains presented below share a single source sample, sequenced in a study of T-cell reconstitution after alpha-beta-depleted transplantation in children. Unique molecular identifiers were incorporated when the TCRbeta library was constructed. MiXCR, run by TCRdb on the PCR reads, gives a single entry per CDR3 protein. The table records almost 500,000 distinct CDR3 sequences, 9.5% to 15% of them present only once. The sample was PBMCs from the stem cell graft donor, taken from the stem cell graft. The receptor set was obtained from a human donor who donated a stem cell graft to a child with combined immunodeficiency.

J is TRBJ1-2 and V is TRBV3-1; no definite D call. Trimming left V 2 bases short and J 3 bases short, with 13 bases between. The CDR3 totals 15 residues. Germline loops: CDR1 LGHDT, CDR2 YNNKEL (reference sequence). CDR3 sequence: CASSQSHGPYYGYTF. Here the CDR3 DNA reads TGTGCCAGCAGCCAATCACACGGACCGTACTATGGCTACACCTTC.

This clonotype was observed a handful of times. V usage is TRBV12-3 or TRBV12-4 and J usage is TRBJ2-1, with D uncertain. V shed 3 bases and J shed 4 bases, with 10 bases lying between them. CDR3 length: 14 amino acids. The CDR3: CASSFVPQYNEQFF. The CDR3 region has the DNA TGTGCCAGCAGTTTCGTGCCTCAATACAATGAGCAGTTCTTC.

This clonotype was counted many times. In DNA form, the CDR3 reads TGTGCCTCCTCCGAGGGCCGGATGGATGAGCAGTTCTTC. Its translation is CASSEGRMDEQFF. This rearrangement joins TRBV24-1 to TRBJ2-1; possible D gene TRBD2, 5 bases. Trimming cost V 12 bases and J 8 bases, with 19 bases left between them. There are 13 residues in the CDR3. Germline V gives CDR1 KGHDR, CDR2 SFDVKD.

The V and J genes are TRBV12-3 or TRBV12-4 and TRBJ2-7, with TRBD1 identical over 11 bases. The CDR3 sequence is 14 residues long. The junction had 7 bases not matched to a gene; V was cut back by 5 bases and J by 7 bases. In DNA, the CDR3 is TGTGCCAGCAGTGGACAGGGGGCGCGGAGAGAGCAGTACTTC. Its protein product is CASSGQGARREQYF.

V is TRBV7-8 and J is TRBJ1-1; 9 bases match TRBD1. This CDR3 spans 19 amino acids. Trimming cost V 4 bases and J 1 base; bases outside gene matches: 16. Looked up from germline, CDR1 is SGHVS and CDR2 is FQNEAQ. The CDR3 here is CASSSRPGQGAIRNTEAFF. The CDR3 DNA sequence: TGTGCCAGCAGCTCGCGACCGGGACAGGGAGCTATTCGGAACACTGAAGCTTTCTTT.

The chain has TRBV7-2 and TRBJ2-2; TRBD2 agrees at 7 bases. V dropped 1 base and J dropped 4; count of bases not matched to a gene: 12. The CDR3 is made up of 18 amino acids. Germline-derived CDR1 and CDR2 are SGHTA and FQGNSA. CDR3 amino acids: CASSLGNPTSGVTGELFF. The CDR3 coding sequence is TGTGCCAGCAGCTTAGGTAACCCGACCAGCGGGGTCACCGGGGAGCTGTTTTTT.

This clonotype was counted many times. The gene calls are TRBV29-1 and TRBJ1-2, with TRBD1 as a possible D gene (5 bases). The V gene's germline CDR1 is SQVTM and CDR2 ANQGSEA. This CDR3 comprises 15 residues. Trimming took 4 bases from V and 2 from J, leaving 17 bases between them. CDR3 bases: TGCAGCGTTGGGTTTGGGACTTCCGGAAACTATGGCTACACCTTC. As protein: CSVGFGTSGNYGYTF.

The DNA for the CDR3 is TGTGCCAGCAGCGACGAACCGGGACAGGGGGATTCACCCCTCCACTTT. This gives the protein CASSDEPGQGDSPLHF. This rearrangement joins TRBV21-1 to TRBJ1-6; the D call of TRBD1 is as the table states it, not checked on the DNA. TRBV21-1 is shown as a pseudogene. The CDR3 spans 16 residues.

This clonotype was detected only a few times. The chain is built from TRBV2 and TRBJ2-5; possibly TRBD2 for D (6 bases). V was shortened by 6 bases and J by 2 bases, with 16 bases between the two germline ends. This CDR3 region has 15 residues. Germline lookup yields CDR1 SNHLY and CDR2 FYNNEI. DNA of the CDR3: TGTGCCAGCAGAAGAAGAGCGGGCGAGCAAGAGACCCAGTACTTC. Translated: CASRRRAGEQETQYF.

The V and J genes are TRBV3-1 and TRBJ2-7; D call uncertain. This CDR3 contains 15 residues. The V gene lost 2 bases and the J gene lost 2 bases, with 13 bases spanning the gap. Germline CDR1 is LGHDT and CDR2 is YNNKEL (reference sequence). CDR3 amino acids: CASSQKSGSTYEQYF. CDR3 DNA sequence: TGTGCCAGCAGCCAAAAATCCGGGTCCACCTACGAGCAGTACTTC.

This clonotype was observed many times. The V call is TRBV7-2, the J call TRBJ2-1; no definite D call. The CDR3 runs 14 residues. The V gene lost 5 bases and the J gene lost 4 bases, with 12 bases spanning the gap. Germline V gives CDR1 SGHTA, CDR2 FQGNSA. The CDR3 spells CASSPMSAYNEQFF. For the CDR3, the DNA is TGTGCCAGCAGCCCAATGTCGGCGTACAATGAGCAGTTCTTC.

This clonotype was seen more than once but under ten times. This chain uses TRBV7-2 with TRBJ2-1; TRBD2 agrees at 12 bases. The J segment lost 4 bases and the V segment lost 5 bases, leaving 6 bases of the junction unmatched. This CDR3 comprises 16 residues. Per germline, CDR1 SGHTA and CDR2 FQGNSA. The CDR3 bases are TGTGCCAGCAGCGCACTAGCGGGGGGCACTTACAATGAGCAGTTCTTC. Protein sequence: CASSALAGGTYNEQFF.

This clonotype was seen ten or more times. This chain connects TRBV12-3 or TRBV12-4 to TRBJ2-2; TRBD2 aligns across 13 bases. The CDR3 sequence is 16 residues long. V lost 5 bases, J lost 5 bases, and 5 bases stayed unmatched. The CDR3 coding sequence is TGTGCCAGCAGTCGACTAGCGGGAGGACGAACCGGGGAGCTGTTTTTT. It translates to CASSRLAGGRTGELFF.

The chain uses TRBV27 and TRBJ1-1, with D uncertain. The V gene lost 0 bases and the J gene lost 4 bases, with 6 bases spanning the gap. The CDR3 spans 13 residues. Germline CDR1 and CDR2: MNHEY and SMNVEV (reference sequence). The CDR3 spells CASSLSGFTEAFF. CDR3 DNA sequence: TGTGCCAGCAGTTTATCAGGGTTCACTGAAGCTTTCTTT.

The chain has TRBV2 and TRBJ1-4, with D hard to call. V lost 3 bases and J lost 0, with 11 bases in between. The length of the CDR3 is 16 residues. Germline V CDR1 and CDR2: SNHLY, FYNNEI. As DNA, the CDR3 is TGTGCCAGCAGTGAGGAGGCGGCCGCAACTAATGAAAAACTGTTTTTT. It codes for CASSEEAAATNEKLFF.

The table lists this clonotype with many counts. The chain links TRBV27 to TRBJ1-3; D is ambiguous. V lost 3 bases to trimming and J lost 0 bases, with 6 bases between them. The CDR3 runs 14 residues. CDR1 and CDR2 from the germline V gene are MNHEY and SMNVEV (reference sequence). CDR3 bases: TGTGCCAGCAGTTTCACAGCCTCTGGAAACACCATATATTTT. This sequence encodes CASSFTASGNTIYF.

This clonotype was detected many times. This rearrangement joins TRBV5-4 to TRBJ2-2, with 13 bases lining up with TRBD2. The trim removed 5 bases at V and 8 bases at J, leaving 6 bases unmatched. Germline CDR1 is SGHNT and CDR2 is YYREEE (reference sequence). The CDR3 sequence is 15 residues long. CDR3 loop: CASRLAGGNRGELFF. CDR3 in DNA: TGTGCCAGCAGACTAGCGGGAGGGAACCGAGGGGAGCTGTTTTTT.

This chain links TRBV20-1 with TRBJ2-7, with 7 positions matching TRBD2. The CDR3 spans 15 residues. Germline V lookup: CDR1 DFQATT, CDR2 SNEGSKA (reference sequence). Trimming took 2 bases from V and 3 from J; bases not matched to a gene: 10. CDR3 amino acids: CSARNLAGDYYEQYF. The CDR3 nucleotides are TGCAGTGCTAGAAACCTGGCGGGAGATTACTACGAGCAGTACTTC.

This clonotype has more than one count but fewer than ten. This chain links TRBV15 with TRBJ1-2, with 8 bases that match TRBD1. CDR1 is LNHNV and CDR2 is YYDKDF in the germline V gene (reference sequence). This CDR3 has 13 amino acids. V dropped 8 bases and J dropped 4; count of bases not matched to a gene: 6. CDR3 sequence reads: CATRGQDLYGYTF. Here the CDR3 DNA reads TGTGCCACCCGGGGACAGGACCTCTATGGCTACACCTTC.

This clonotype showed up many times. The V and J genes are TRBV12-3 or TRBV12-4 and TRBJ2-1; D may be TRBD1 (6 bases). The CDR3 contains 15 residues. V lost 3 bases, J lost 8 bases, and 17 bases lay in between. The CDR3 DNA reads TGTGCCAGCAGTTTGTCGGCAGGGGCTAGTGATGAGCAGTTCTTC. It translates to CASSLSAGASDEQFF.

Only a few counts were recorded for this clonotype. This sequence joins TRBV9 and TRBJ2-5; a possible D gene is TRBD2 (6 bases). Germline CDR1 and CDR2: SGDLS and YYNGEE. The CDR3 runs to 14 residues. V was shortened by 4 bases and J by 7 bases, with 17 bases between the two germline ends. The CDR3 protein is CASSPEGGRGTQYF. CDR3 sequence (DNA): TGTGCCAGCAGCCCCGAGGGAGGCCGAGGGACCCAGTACTTC.

This clonotype appeared a few times. CDR3 region: CASQYPSGRYNEQFF. The CDR3 nucleotides are TGTGCCAGCCAATACCCTAGCGGGAGATACAATGAGCAGTTCTTC. The J gene is TRBJ2-1, the V gene TRBV12-3 or TRBV12-4; 10 bases are a match to TRBD2. CDR3 size: 15 residues. V gave up 8 bases and J gave up 4 bases; unmatched junction bases: 8.

The chain carries TRBV6-5 and TRBJ1-1, with TRBD1 as a possible D gene (5 bases). CDR3 length: 15 amino acids. Germline V lookup: CDR1 MNHEY, CDR2 SVGAGI. V was cut by 2 bases and J by 1 base, with 11 bases left in between. CDR3 DNA: TGTGCCAGCAGTTACGAAGGCAGGGCGAACACTGAAGCTTTCTTT. This sequence encodes CASSYEGRANTEAFF.